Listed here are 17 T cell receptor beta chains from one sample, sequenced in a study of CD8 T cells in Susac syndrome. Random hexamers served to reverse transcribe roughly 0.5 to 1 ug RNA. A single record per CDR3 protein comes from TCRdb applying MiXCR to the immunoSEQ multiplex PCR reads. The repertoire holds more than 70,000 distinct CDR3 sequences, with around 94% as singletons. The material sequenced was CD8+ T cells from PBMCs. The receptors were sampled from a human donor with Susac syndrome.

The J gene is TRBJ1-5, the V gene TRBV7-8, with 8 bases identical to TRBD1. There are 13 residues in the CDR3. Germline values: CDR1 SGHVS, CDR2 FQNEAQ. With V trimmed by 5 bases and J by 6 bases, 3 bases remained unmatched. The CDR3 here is CASSLDRAQPQHF. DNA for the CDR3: TGTGCCAGCAGCCTGGACAGGGCTCAGCCCCAGCATTTT.

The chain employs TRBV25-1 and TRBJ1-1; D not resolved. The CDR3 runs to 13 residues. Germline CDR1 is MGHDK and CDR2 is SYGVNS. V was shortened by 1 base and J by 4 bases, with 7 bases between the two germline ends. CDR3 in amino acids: CASSEFYGTEAFF. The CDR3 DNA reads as TGTGCCAGCAGTGAATTCTATGGCACTGAAGCTTTCTTT.

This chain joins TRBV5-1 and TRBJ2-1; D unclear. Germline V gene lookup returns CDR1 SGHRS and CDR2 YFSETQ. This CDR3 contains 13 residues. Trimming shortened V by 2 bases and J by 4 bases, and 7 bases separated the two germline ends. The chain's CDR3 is CASSFDGYNEQFF. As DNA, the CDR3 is TGCGCCAGCAGCTTCGATGGTTACAATGAGCAGTTCTTC.

CDR3 sequence: CASSRGTGGSNQPQHF. The CDR3 DNA follows: TGTGCCAGCAGCCGGGGGACAGGGGGCAGCAATCAGCCCCAGCATTTT. J is TRBJ1-5 and V is TRBV5-5, with TRBD1 matching 12 bases. The length of the CDR3 is 16 residues. V shed 4 bases and J 1 base; nucleotides not matched to a gene: 3. CDR1 and CDR2 from the germline V gene are SGHKS and YYEKEE (reference sequence).

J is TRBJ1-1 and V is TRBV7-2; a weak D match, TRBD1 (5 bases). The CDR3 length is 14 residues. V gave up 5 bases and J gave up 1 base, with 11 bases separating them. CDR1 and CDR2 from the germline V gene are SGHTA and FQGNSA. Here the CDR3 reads CASSQGFANTEAFF. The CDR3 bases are TGTGCCAGCAGCCAGGGATTTGCGAACACTGAAGCTTTCTTT.

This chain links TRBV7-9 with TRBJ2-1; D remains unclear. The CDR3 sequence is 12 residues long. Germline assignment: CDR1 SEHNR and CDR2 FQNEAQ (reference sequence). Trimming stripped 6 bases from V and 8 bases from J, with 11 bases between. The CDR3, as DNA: TGTGCCAGCAGGAACCTCGTAGATGAGCAGTTCTTC. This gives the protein CASRNLVDEQFF.

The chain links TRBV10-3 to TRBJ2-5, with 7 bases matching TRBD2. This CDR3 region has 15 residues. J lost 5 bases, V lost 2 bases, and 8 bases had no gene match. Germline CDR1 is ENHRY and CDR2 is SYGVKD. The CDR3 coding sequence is TGTGCCATCAGTGAGCGGGGGGAGGTCCTCGAGACCCAGTACTTC. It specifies CAISERGEVLETQYF.

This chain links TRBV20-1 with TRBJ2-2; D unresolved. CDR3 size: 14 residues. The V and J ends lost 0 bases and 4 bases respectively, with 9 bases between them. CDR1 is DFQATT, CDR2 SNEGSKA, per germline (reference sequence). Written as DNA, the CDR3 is TGCAGTGCTAGAGATCTAGGCGGCACCGGGGAGCTGTTTTTT. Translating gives CSARDLGGTGELFF.

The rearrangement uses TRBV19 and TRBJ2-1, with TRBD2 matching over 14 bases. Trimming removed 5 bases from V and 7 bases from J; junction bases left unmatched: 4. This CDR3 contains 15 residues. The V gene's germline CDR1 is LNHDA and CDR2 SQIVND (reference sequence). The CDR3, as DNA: TGTGCCAGTAGTGTCGGGACTAGCGGGGGAAATGAGCAGTTCTTC. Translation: CASSVGTSGGNEQFF.

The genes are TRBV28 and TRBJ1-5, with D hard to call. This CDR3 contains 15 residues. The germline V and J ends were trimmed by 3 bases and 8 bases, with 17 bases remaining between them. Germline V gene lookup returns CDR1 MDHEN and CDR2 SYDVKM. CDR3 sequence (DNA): TGTGCCAGCAGTTTTGTTCGGTATACGAGGGAGCCCCAGCATTTT. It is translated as CASSFVRYTREPQHF.

CDR3 sequence reads: CASSLGLKAIEAFF. The CDR3, as DNA: TGCGCCAGCAGCCTGGGCCTAAAGGCGATTGAAGCTTTCTTT. The V and J genes are TRBV5-1 and TRBJ1-1; no clear D gene. CDR1 and CDR2 (germline): SGHRS, YFSETQ. The CDR3 spans 14 residues. Trimming stripped 4 bases from V and 7 bases from J, with 17 bases between.

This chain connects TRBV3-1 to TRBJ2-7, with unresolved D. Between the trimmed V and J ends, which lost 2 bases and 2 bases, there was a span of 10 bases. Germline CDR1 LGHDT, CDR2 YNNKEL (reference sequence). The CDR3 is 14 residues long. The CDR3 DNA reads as TGTGCCAGCAGCCAAAGTCGGCGGACCTACGAGCAGTACTTC. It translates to CASSQSRRTYEQYF.

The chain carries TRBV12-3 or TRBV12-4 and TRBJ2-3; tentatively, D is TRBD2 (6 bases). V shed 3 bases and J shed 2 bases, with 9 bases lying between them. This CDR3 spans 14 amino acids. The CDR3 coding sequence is TGTGCCAGCAGTTTTCAACTAGCCACAGATACGCAGTATTTT. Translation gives CASSFQLATDTQYF.

CDR3 DNA sequence: TGTGCCAGCAGTTACTCCCGGGGGGGCCTAGACACCGGGGAGCTGTTTTTT. It is translated as CASSYSRGGLDTGELFF. The chain employs TRBV6-5 and TRBJ2-2, with TRBD2 matching 8 bases. Germline V gives CDR1 MNHEY, CDR2 SVGAGI. With V trimmed by 0 bases and J by 3 bases, 6 bases remained unmatched. The CDR3 extends over 17 amino acids.

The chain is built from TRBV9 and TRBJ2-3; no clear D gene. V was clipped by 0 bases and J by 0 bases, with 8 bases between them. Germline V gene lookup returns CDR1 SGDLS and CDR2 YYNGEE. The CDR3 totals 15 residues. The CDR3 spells CASSVVGESTDTQYF. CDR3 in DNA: TGTGCCAGCAGCGTAGTTGGGGAAAGCACAGATACGCAGTATTTT.

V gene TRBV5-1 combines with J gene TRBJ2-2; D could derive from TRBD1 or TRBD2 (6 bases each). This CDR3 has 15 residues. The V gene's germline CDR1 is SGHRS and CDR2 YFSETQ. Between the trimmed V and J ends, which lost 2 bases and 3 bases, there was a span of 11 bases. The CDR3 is CASSFHREDTGELFF. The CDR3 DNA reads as TGCGCCAGCAGCTTCCACAGGGAGGACACCGGGGAGCTGTTTTTT.

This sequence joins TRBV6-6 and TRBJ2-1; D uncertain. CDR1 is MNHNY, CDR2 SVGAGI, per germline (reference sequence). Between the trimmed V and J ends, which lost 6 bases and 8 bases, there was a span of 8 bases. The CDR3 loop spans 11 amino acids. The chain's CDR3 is CASSSTYEQFF. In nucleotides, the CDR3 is TGTGCCAGCAGCTCCACATATGAGCAGTTCTTC.